The present T cell receptor (beta chain) was sequenced within a study of cytomegalovirus exposure and HLA in healthy donors. Study-wide results and caveats: Most TCR sequences showed up rarely, but some public TCRs showed up in many donors. CMV serostatus alone was available as immune exposure information.

The CDR3 runs to 16 residues. These donors, healthy bone marrow donors, were studied. With regard to this clone: Antigen: not known.

It was with 60 Vbeta and 13 Jbeta primers that the PCR ran. Sequenced by immunoSEQ multiplex PCR; TCRdb stores in-frame clones only, minus some. Here the sample spans about 130,000 clones, roughly 77% being singletons. The sequenced sample consisted of PBMCs. This sequence was found in a man aged 30-40 years in good health. The chain uses TRBV21-1 and TRBJ1-5. TRBV21-1 is assigned pseudogene status. The CDR3 sequence: CASSKEDPGCPQPQHF. CDR3 bases: TGTGCCAGCAGCAAAGAGGACCCGGGATGCCCTCAGCCCCAGCATTTT.